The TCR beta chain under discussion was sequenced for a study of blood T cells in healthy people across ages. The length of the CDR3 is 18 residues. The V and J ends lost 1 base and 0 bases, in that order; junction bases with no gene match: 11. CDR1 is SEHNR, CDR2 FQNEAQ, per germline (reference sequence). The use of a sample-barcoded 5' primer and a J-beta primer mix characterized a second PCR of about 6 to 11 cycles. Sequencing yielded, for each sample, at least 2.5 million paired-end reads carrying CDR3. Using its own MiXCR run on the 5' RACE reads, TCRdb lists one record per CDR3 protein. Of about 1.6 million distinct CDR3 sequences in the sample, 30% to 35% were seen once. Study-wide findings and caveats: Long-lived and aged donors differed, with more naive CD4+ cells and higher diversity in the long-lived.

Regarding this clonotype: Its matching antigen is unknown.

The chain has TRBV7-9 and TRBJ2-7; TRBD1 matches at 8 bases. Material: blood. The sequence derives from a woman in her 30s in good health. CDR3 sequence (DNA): TGTGCCAGCAGCTTAGGGTCCTACAGGGGGGTTCCCTCCTACGAGCAGTACTTC. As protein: CASSLGSYRGVPSYEQYF.